The entry that follows covers one TCR beta chain sequence. Its specificity is unknown. This sample was taken from a study of cytotoxic CD8 clonotypes in ibrutinib-treated CLL. Looking at the study overall: Following treatment for a median 12 months, range 6 to 36, response samples were then taken. Study-level points and caveats: Age-matched healthy donor levels were exceeded by baseline clonality, which tracked circulating CD8+ T-cell counts. The clonality went up when patients responded to ibrutinib and dropped back toward baseline at progression.

With 5 bases removed from V and 2 bases from J, the gap between germline ends came to 17 bases. This CDR3 contains 16 residues. Germline V lookup: CDR1 SGHAT, CDR2 FQDESV (reference sequence). Libraries were prepared by immunoSEQ multiplex PCR; TCRdb keeps only in-frame clonotypes and omits some of them. This sample has approximately 100,000 clones, with roughly 60% found just once. The sequence came from a human donor with chronic lymphocytic leukemia. Sample: PBMCs, taken after 24 months of ibrutinib treatment. The V call is TRBV11-1, the J call TRBJ2-3, with D possibly matching TRBD2 (7 bases). The CDR3 region is CASSRERGTTTDTQYF. In DNA, the CDR3 is TGTGCCAGCAGCCGTGAGAGGGGGACTACCACAGATACGCAGTATTTT.